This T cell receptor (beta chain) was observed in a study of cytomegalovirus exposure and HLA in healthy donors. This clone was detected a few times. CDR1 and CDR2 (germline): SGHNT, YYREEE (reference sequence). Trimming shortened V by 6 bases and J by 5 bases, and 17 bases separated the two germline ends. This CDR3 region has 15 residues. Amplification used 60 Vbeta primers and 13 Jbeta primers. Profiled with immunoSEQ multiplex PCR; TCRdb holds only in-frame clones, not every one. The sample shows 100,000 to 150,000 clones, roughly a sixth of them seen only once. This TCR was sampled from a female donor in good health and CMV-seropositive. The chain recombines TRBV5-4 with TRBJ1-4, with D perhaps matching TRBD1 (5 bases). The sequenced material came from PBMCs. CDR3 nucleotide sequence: TGTGCCAGCAATAACAAGGGCGGGGGAAATGAAAAACTGTTTTTT. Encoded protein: CASNNKGGGNEKLFF. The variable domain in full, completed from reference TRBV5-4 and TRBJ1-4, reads ETGVTQSPTHLIKTRGQQVTLRCSSQSGHNTVSWYQQALGQGPQFIFQYYREEENGRGNFPPRFSGLQFPNYSSELNVNALELDDSALYLCASNNKGGGNEKLFFGSGTQLSVL.